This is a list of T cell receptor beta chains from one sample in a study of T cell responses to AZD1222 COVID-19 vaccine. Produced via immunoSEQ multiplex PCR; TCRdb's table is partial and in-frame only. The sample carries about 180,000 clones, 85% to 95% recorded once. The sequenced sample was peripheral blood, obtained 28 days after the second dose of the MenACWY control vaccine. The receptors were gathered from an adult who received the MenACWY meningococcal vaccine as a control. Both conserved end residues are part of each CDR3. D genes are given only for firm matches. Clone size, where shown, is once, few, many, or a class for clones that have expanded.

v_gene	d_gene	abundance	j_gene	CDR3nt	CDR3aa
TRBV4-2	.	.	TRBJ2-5	TGTGCCAGCAGCCGGGTGACAGAAGAGACCCAGTACTTC	CASSRVTEETQYF
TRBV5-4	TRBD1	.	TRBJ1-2	TGTGCCAGCAGCTTGTACAGGGGGCGCGTGGGCTACACCTTC	CASSLYRGRVGYTF
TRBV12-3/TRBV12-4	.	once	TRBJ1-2	TGTGCCAGCAGTTTTTCGGGGGGCTATGGCTACACCTTC	CASSFSGGYGYTF
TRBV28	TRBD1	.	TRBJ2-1	TGTGCCAGCAGTTCTCCGGGACAGGGCTACAATGAGCAGTTCTTC	CASSSPGQGYNEQFF
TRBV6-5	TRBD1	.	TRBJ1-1	TGTGCCAGCAGGCAGGGGGTGAACACTGAAGCTTTCTTT	CASRQGVNTEAFF
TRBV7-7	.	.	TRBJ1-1	TGTGCTAGCAGCTTATCCGAGAACACTGAAGCTTTCTTT	CASSLSENTEAFF
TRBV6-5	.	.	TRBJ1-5	TGTGCCAGCAGTTACTCGGGTTTGGGCCCCGAAATTTATTTT	CASSYSGLGPEIYF
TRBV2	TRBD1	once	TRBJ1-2	TGTGCCATCGGACAGGGTCGAGGCTACACCTTC	CAIGQGRGYTF
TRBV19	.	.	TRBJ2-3	TGTGCCAGTAGTATTCCACAGCGCACAGATACGCAGTATTTT	CASSIPQRTDTQYF
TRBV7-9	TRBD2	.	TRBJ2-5	TGTGCCAGCAGCTTAGCCCTAGCGGGCCTCAAAAAGACCCAGTACTTC	CASSLALAGLKKTQYF
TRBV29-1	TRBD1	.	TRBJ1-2	TGCAGCGTTGGGGGAGAATTGGGGACAGGGTCTGGCTACACCTTC	CSVGGELGTGSGYTF
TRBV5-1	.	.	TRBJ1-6	TGCGCCAGCAGCTTGGGCGGCGTGGGGCGGAATTCACCCCTCCACTTT	CASSLGGVGRNSPLHF
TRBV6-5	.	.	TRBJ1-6	TGTGCCAGCAGCACCGGGACCGATAATTCACCCCTCCACTTT	CASSTGTDNSPLHF
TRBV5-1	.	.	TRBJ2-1	TGCGCCAGCAGCATGGGACTCTTGGGGGGCCTTGAGCAGTTCTTC	CASSMGLLGGLEQFF
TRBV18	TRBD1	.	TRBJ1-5	TGTGCCAGCTCACCAGGGACAGGGAGCATTCAGCCCCAGCATTTT	CASSPGTGSIQPQHF
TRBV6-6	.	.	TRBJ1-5	TGTGCCAGCAGTTACGATATTGGGGGTGGCAATCAGCCCCAGCATTTT	CASSYDIGGGNQPQHF
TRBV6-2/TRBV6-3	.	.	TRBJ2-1	TGTGCCAGCAGTTACTCTCAGGCACCTCGGAATGAGCAGTTCTTC	CASSYSQAPRNEQFF
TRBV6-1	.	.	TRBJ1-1	TGTGCCAGCAGTGAAGGGTGGCGGGCGAACACTGAAGCTTTCTTT	CASSEGWRANTEAFF
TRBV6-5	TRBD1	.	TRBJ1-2	TGTGCCAGCAGTTCGGGACAGGGGGCAGTCGGCTACACCTTC	CASSSGQGAVGYTF
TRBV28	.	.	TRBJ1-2	TGTGCCAGCAGTTTTCACTATGGCTACACCTTC	CASSFHYGYTF